These 19 T cell receptor beta chains originate from one sample sequenced in a study of shared T cell receptors in the human thymus (dated by TCRdb to the early 2020s). The library was built by means of the immunoSEQ multiplex PCR assay. The table was pulled from immuneACCESS by TCRdb, which kept in-frame rearrangements only. Such tables lose some clones; where checked, under half of the loss comes from unresolved V genes, and the rest has no known cause. This sample holds some 700,000 clones; 88% were observed only once. 0.0085% to 0.012% of the sample is taken by the ten largest. These data were likewise used in another study, on human thymus T cells.

Sequencing was performed on thymocytes. The receptors shown here come from a boy under two years old with a congenital heart defect. Donor details come from another sample of the same person, matched by shared clones.

The chain is built from TRBV5-1 and TRBJ2-3; TRBD1 might be the D (5 bases). Between the trimmed V and J ends, which lost 3 bases and 4 bases, there was a span of 15 bases. The CDR3 loop spans 15 amino acids. Germline loops: CDR1 SGHRS, CDR2 YFSETQ. The CDR3 DNA reads as TGCGCCAGCAGCTCGCATTCAGGGCACCCAGATACGCAGTATTTT. Its protein product is CASSSHSGHPDTQYF.

This chain links TRBV5-1 with TRBJ2-3; 16 bases match TRBD2. Germline V CDR1 and CDR2: SGHRS, YFSETQ. The CDR3 length is 17 residues. With V trimmed by 4 bases and J by 5 bases, 7 bases remained unmatched. The CDR3 sequence: CASSPGTSGRAGDTQYF. The CDR3 bases are TGCGCCAGCAGCCCCGGGACTAGCGGGAGGGCGGGAGATACGCAGTATTTT.

The V gene is TRBV21-1, the J gene TRBJ2-1; the D call of TRBD1 is as the table states it, not checked on the DNA. TRBV21-1 is deemed a pseudogene. The CDR3 runs to 17 residues. CDR3 region: CASSPPRVKGAKNEQFF. In DNA form, the CDR3 reads TGTGCCAGCAGCCCGCCGAGAGTGAAGGGGGCAAAGAATGAGCAGTTCTTC.

This chain connects TRBV10-3 to TRBJ1-3, with D unclear. Between the trimmed V and J ends, which lost 2 bases and 1 base, there was a span of 3 bases. Germline V gene sequence: CDR1 ENHRY, CDR2 SYGVKD. This CDR3 spans 13 amino acids. CDR3 coding DNA: TGTGCCATCAGTGAGCCTTCTGGAAACACCATATATTTT. Residues: CAISEPSGNTIYF.

CDR3 nucleotides: TGTGCCAGCAGCCAAGATCATGGCGGCGAGCAGTTCTTC. It encodes CASSQDHGGEQFF. The V gene is TRBV4-2, the J gene TRBJ2-1; D remains ambiguous. CDR3 length: 13 residues. The V gene's germline CDR1 is LGHNA and CDR2 YNFKEQ. V was cut by 0 bases and J by 10 bases, with 10 bases left in between.

The chain uses TRBV15 and TRBJ2-3; TRBD2 matches at 7 bases. V shed 0 bases and J 2 bases; nucleotides not matched to a gene: 5. From germline, CDR1 is LNHNV and CDR2 YYDKDF (reference sequence). CDR3 size: 16 residues. CDR3 in DNA: TGTGCCACCAGCAGAGATGCTCGGGAGGCCACAGATACGCAGTATTTT. Translating it yields CATSRDAREATDTQYF.

The chain carries TRBV5-1 and TRBJ2-6, with TRBD2 matching 8 bases. V lost 0 bases and J lost 0; bases outside the gene matches: 8. The CDR3 extends over 19 amino acids. Germline V lookup: CDR1 SGHRS, CDR2 YFSETQ. The CDR3 region is CASSLVRGGIFSGANVLTF. For the CDR3, the DNA is TGCGCCAGCAGCTTGGTACGGGGGGGCATATTCTCTGGGGCCAACGTCCTGACTTTC.

A single count supports this clone. The chain joins TRBV30 to TRBJ2-3, with D tentatively TRBD1 (7 bases). Germline V gene sequence: CDR1 GTSNPN, CDR2 SVGIG (reference sequence). CDR3 length: 15 amino acids. V dropped 8 bases and J dropped 2 bases, with 20 bases sitting between them. CDR3 nucleotide sequence: TGTGCCGCCCACAGGGGAGGCAACCCCACAGATACGCAGTATTTT. Its protein is CAAHRGGNPTDTQYF.

In this sample, this clone turned up a few times. This chain connects TRBV7-6 to TRBJ2-5; 8 bases map to TRBD2. This CDR3 comprises 13 residues. Germline CDR1 and CDR2: SGHVS and FNYEAQ. The V and J ends lost 4 bases and 3 bases, in that order; junction bases with no gene match: 1. The CDR3, as DNA: TGTGCCAGCAGCTCAGCGGGAGAAGAGACCCAGTACTTC. This codes for CASSSAGEETQYF. Together with reference TRBV7-6 and TRBJ2-5, the CDR3 gives the full variable domain: GAGVSQSPRYKVTKRGQDVALRCDPISGHVSLYWYRQALGQGPEFLTYFNYEAQQDKSGLPNDRFSAERPEGSISTLTIQRTEQRDSAMYRCASSSAGEETQYFGPGTRLLVL.

V is TRBV7-3 and J is TRBJ2-1; 9 bases map to TRBD2. Looked up from germline, CDR1 is SGHTA and CDR2 is FQGTGA. This CDR3 comprises 17 residues. V shed 1 base and J 7 bases; nucleotides not matched to a gene: 11. The CDR3 region has the DNA TGTGCCAGCAGCTTAAAGGTCTCTAGCGGGATGGCAAATGAGCAGTTCTTC. Translation: CASSLKVSSGMANEQFF.

The chain employs TRBV29-1 and TRBJ2-1; TRBD1 aligns across 10 bases. This CDR3 region has 14 residues. Germline CDR1 and CDR2: SQVTM and ANQGSEA. With V trimmed by 6 bases and J by 9 bases, 11 bases remained unmatched. This chain's CDR3 is CSVETGGPGGEQFF. CDR3 DNA sequence: TGCAGCGTGGAGACAGGGGGCCCTGGTGGTGAGCAGTTCTTC.

This clone was recorded a few times. This chain joins TRBV28 and TRBJ1-2; TRBD1 aligns across 9 bases. Germline assignment: CDR1 MDHEN and CDR2 SYDVKM. This CDR3 has 15 amino acids. V was pared by 2 bases and J by 6 bases, with 7 bases of the junction left unmatched. The CDR3 sequence: CASSLRTGDQDGYTF. The CDR3 region has the DNA TGTGCCAGCAGTTTAAGGACAGGGGATCAGGATGGCTACACCTTC.

The J gene is TRBJ2-1, the V gene TRBV4-3; 14 bases map to TRBD2. V shed 1 base and J 3 bases; nucleotides not matched to a gene: 14. The CDR3 loop spans 21 amino acids. Germline V gives CDR1 LGHNA, CDR2 YSLEER. This CDR3 is CASSQVVSGGLAGVDYNEQFF. The CDR3 nucleotides read TGCGCCAGCAGCCAAGTCGTATCCGGGGGACTAGCGGGAGTCGACTACAATGAGCAGTTCTTC.

The chain has TRBV7-8 and TRBJ2-1, with 7 bases fitting TRBD2. Germline CDR1 SGHVS, CDR2 FQNEAQ. Unmatched junction bases numbered 16, after V lost 3 bases and J lost 8 bases. The CDR3 sequence is 17 residues long. CDR3 region: CASSLLYASGLGDEQFF. The CDR3 coding sequence is TGTGCCAGCAGCTTGCTATATGCCTCCGGACTAGGCGATGAGCAGTTCTTC. Looking up the rest from reference TRBV7-8 and TRBJ2-1 gives the full variable domain: GAGVSQSPRYKVAKRGQDVALRCDPISGHVSLFWYQQALGQGPEFLTYFQNEAQLDKSGLPSDRFFAERPEGSVSTLKIQRTQQEDSAVYLCASSLLYASGLGDEQFFGPGTRLTVL.

The CDR3 DNA reads as TGTGCCACCAATTCGGCAGGGCGCAACTATGGCTACACCTTC. It encodes CATNSAGRNYGYTF. This chain links TRBV27 with TRBJ1-2; the D gene is possibly TRBD1 (5 bases). CDR3 length equals 14 residues. Trimming removed 10 bases from V and 2 bases from J, with 17 bases in between. Germline V gene data show CDR1 as MNHEY and CDR2 as SMNVEV (reference sequence).

Concerning this clone: The same CDR3 also results from other DNA sequences found in this sample. The CDR3 here is CASSQGAGSYEQYF. The CDR3 DNA is TGCGCCAGCAGCCAAGGGGCAGGATCCTACGAGCAGTACTTC. This chain joins TRBV4-1 and TRBJ2-7; no reliable D call. Germline values: CDR1 MGHRA, CDR2 YSYEKL. V shed 1 base and J shed 1 base, with 8 bases lying between them. The length of the CDR3 is 14 residues.

The chain combines TRBV4-3 with TRBJ1-5; the D gene is possibly TRBD1 (5 bases). The length of the CDR3 is 21 residues. Trimming cost V 0 bases and J 9 bases, with 33 bases left between them. Germline-derived CDR1 and CDR2 are LGHNA and YSLEER. The CDR3 bases are TGCGCCAGCAGCCAAGAATTTAGCTCTGAAAGGACACAGGTCCGGGCCATGCCCCAGCATTTT. The encoded protein is CASSQEFSSERTQVRAMPQHF.

The rearrangement joins TRBV29-1 to TRBJ1-1, with D unresolved. The ends were cut back, 2 bases at V and 4 bases at J, with 11 bases in the middle. There are 13 residues in the CDR3. Germline-derived CDR1 and CDR2 are SQVTM and ANQGSEA. The CDR3, as DNA: TGCAGCGTTGAAAACCCTGCCAGCACTGAAGCTTTCTTT. The encoded protein is CSVENPASTEAFF.

This chain uses TRBV19 with TRBJ2-2; D is possibly TRBD1 (5 bases). The CDR3 is made up of 14 amino acids. CDR1 is LNHDA, CDR2 SQIVND, per germline (reference sequence). Trimming took 2 bases from V and 8 from J, leaving 12 bases between them. The CDR3 spells CASSIQGMGGELFF. CDR3 sequence (DNA): TGTGCCAGTAGTATACAGGGAATGGGGGGGGAGCTGTTTTTT.